These 31 T cell receptor beta chains were all obtained from the same sample, sequenced in a study of T cells after posttransplantation cyclophosphamide. Busulfan-fludarabine conditioning, marrow transplant, and cyclophosphamide on days +3 and +4 were administered. TCRdb's table, derived via immunoSEQ multiplex PCR, lists solely in-frame clones and lacks some. The sample is made up of 8,000 to 10,000 clones, none counted only once. The specimen comprised PBMCs, sampled 350 to 390 days after allogeneic stem cell transplant with posttransplant cyclophosphamide. These receptors all come from a male patient aged 50 to 59 who received an allogeneic stem cell transplant from a related donor and was CMV-positive. Some of the T cells might come from the graft donor.

There are many counts of this clone. The chain is built from TRBV7-2 and TRBJ2-6, with D tentatively TRBD1 (5 bases). The germline CDR1 and CDR2 sequences are SGHTA and FQGNSA. Trimming left V 3 bases short and J 4 bases short, with 10 bases between. The CDR3 extends over 15 amino acids. This CDR3 is CASSFQGAGANVLTF. The CDR3 nucleotides read TGTGCCAGCAGCTTTCAAGGGGCAGGGGCCAACGTCCTGACTTTC. Looking up the rest from reference TRBV7-2 and TRBJ2-6 gives the full variable domain: GAGVSQSPSNKVTEKGKDVELRCDPISGHTALYWYRQSLGQGLEFLIYFQGNSAPDKSGLPSDRFSAERTGGSVSTLTIQRTQQEDSAVYLCASSFQGAGANVLTFGAGSRLTVL.

This clone was found many times. The genes are TRBV5-1 and TRBJ2-1, with 7 nucleotides matching TRBD2. Unmatched junction bases numbered 9, after V lost 0 bases and J lost 9 bases. Germline CDR1 reads SGHRS; CDR2 reads YFSETQ. The CDR3 spans 15 residues. The CDR3 coding sequence is TGCGCCAGCAGCTTGGGGGGAGGGCCTTTTACTGAGCAGTTCTTC. Translating it yields CASSLGGGPFTEQFF.

At least ten counts were recorded for this clone. The rearrangement uses TRBV9 and TRBJ2-1; 10 bases align to TRBD1. The germline V gene has CDR1 SGDLS and CDR2 YYNGEE. The ends lost 4 bases at V and 9 bases at J; junction bases unmatched: 7. The CDR3 length is 14 residues. The CDR3 bases are TGTGCCAGCAGCCTGGGGACAGGGGCGACTGAGCAGTTCTTC. This codes for CASSLGTGATEQFF.

This clone has at least ten counts. The CDR3 is CASSVQGYSGANVLTF. CDR3 in DNA: TGTGCCAGCAGTGTACAGGGTTACTCTGGGGCCAACGTCCTGACTTTC. The chain joins TRBV2 to TRBJ2-6, with D possibly being TRBD1 (6 bases). Between the trimmed V and J ends, which lost 4 bases and 0 bases, there was a span of 10 bases. Germline V CDR1 and CDR2: SNHLY, FYNNEI. The CDR3 runs to 16 residues.

This clone is labeled medium-sized (0.01 to 0.1%). This chain joins TRBV27 and TRBJ1-4, with D possibly TRBD1 on 5 matching bases. The CDR3 contains 18 residues. Trimming took 5 bases from V and 7 from J, leaving 26 bases between them. The V gene's germline CDR1 is MNHEY and CDR2 SMNVEV (reference sequence). The CDR3 DNA follows: TGTGCCAGCAGTCCCCTAACTCGGGGGGGACGAGTTTCTGAAAAACTGTTTTTT. Protein: CASSPLTRGGRVSEKLFF.

In its sample, this clone was seen many times. This chain uses TRBV19 with TRBJ2-1, with D possibly being TRBD2 (5 bases). The CDR3 loop spans 16 amino acids. The germline V gene encodes CDR1 LNHDA and CDR2 SQIVND (reference sequence). The V and J ends lost 6 bases and 4 bases respectively, with 19 bases between them. The CDR3 loop is CASSMIVAGKYNEQFF. CDR3 bases: TGTGCCAGTAGCATGATCGTCGCGGGCAAATACAATGAGCAGTTCTTC.

In this sample, this clone turned up many times. The chain uses TRBV7-2 and TRBJ2-2; no reliable D call. V lost 4 bases and J 5 bases, leaving 11 bases between the germline ends. The CDR3 totals 14 residues. Germline V lookup: CDR1 SGHTA, CDR2 FQGNSA. The CDR3 sequence: CASSSQKYTGELFF. The CDR3 DNA reads as TGTGCCAGCAGCTCGCAGAAATATACCGGGGAGCTGTTTTTT. Drawing the rest from reference TRBV7-2 and TRBJ2-2, the complete variable domain is GAGVSQSPSNKVTEKGKDVELRCDPISGHTALYWYRQSLGQGLEFLIYFQGNSAPDKSGLPSDRFSAERTGGSVSTLTIQRTQQEDSAVYLCASSSQKYTGELFFGEGSRLTVL.

This clone was detected many times. The rearrangement links TRBV5-4 to TRBJ2-3; D may be TRBD2 (5 bases). The CDR3 has 16 amino acids. Between the trimmed V and J ends, which lost 3 bases and 0 bases, there was a span of 14 bases. Germline V gene sequence: CDR1 SGHNT, CDR2 YYREEE (reference sequence). The CDR3 loop is CASSSSKKRSTDTQYF. CDR3 DNA sequence: TGTGCCAGCAGCTCGAGTAAAAAGCGGAGCACAGATACGCAGTATTTT.

This clone was seen many times. The genes are TRBV18 and TRBJ2-5, with TRBD2 matching over 13 bases. The J segment lost 4 bases and the V segment lost 3 bases, leaving 5 bases of the junction unmatched. This CDR3 has 16 residues. The germline V gene encodes CDR1 KGHSH and CDR2 LQKENI. CDR3 region: CASSPRTSGGGETQYF. The CDR3 DNA reads TGTGCCAGCTCACCGCGGACTAGCGGGGGAGGAGAGACCCAGTACTTC.

Many counts were recorded for this clone. This rearrangement joins TRBV2 to TRBJ2-7, with TRBD2 as a possible D gene (6 bases). The germline CDR1 and CDR2 sequences are SNHLY and FYNNEI. The CDR3 runs 14 residues. V shed 7 bases and J shed 6 bases, with 19 bases lying between them. The CDR3 sequence is CASTPSRGGSEQYF. CDR3 nucleotide sequence: TGTGCCAGCACCCCGAGTAGGGGAGGCTCCGAGCAGTACTTC.

This clone was recorded many times. The chain links TRBV7-6 to TRBJ2-3; D is perhaps TRBD2 (5 bases). The germline CDR1 and CDR2 sequences are SGHVS and FNYEAQ. This CDR3 contains 14 residues. Between the trimmed V and J ends, which lost 6 bases and 6 bases, there was a span of 16 bases. The CDR3 region has the DNA TGTGCCAGCAGAGGATTGAGGGTTCAGGATACGCAGTATTTT. Encoded protein: CASRGLRVQDTQYF.

This clone was counted at least ten times. CDR3 bases: TGTGCCAGCAGGAGGACAGGTAGCTACGAGCAGTACTTC. Translated, it gives CASRRTGSYEQYF. The V and J genes are TRBV6-5 and TRBJ2-7, with 7 bases aligning to TRBD1. This CDR3 has 13 amino acids. Trimming removed 6 bases from V and 3 bases from J; junction bases left unmatched: 5. Germline V gives CDR1 MNHEY, CDR2 SVGAGI.

This clone was recorded at least ten times. This sequence joins TRBV2 and TRBJ2-7, with a tentative D call TRBD2 (6 bases). The CDR3 is 13 residues long. With 2 bases removed from V and 6 bases from J, the gap between germline ends came to 11 bases. Germline lookup yields CDR1 SNHLY and CDR2 FYNNEI. The CDR3 here is CASSELWGGEQYF. CDR3 coding DNA: TGTGCCAGCAGTGAACTTTGGGGAGGCGAGCAGTACTTC.

This clone showed up many times. V is TRBV19 and J is TRBJ1-5, with TRBD1 as a possible D gene (6 bases). V lost 6 bases, J lost 5 bases, and 17 bases lay in between. CDR1 LNHDA and CDR2 SQIVND come from the germline V gene (reference sequence). The CDR3 loop spans 15 amino acids. The CDR3: CASSNPGVPYQPQHF. CDR3 DNA: TGTGCCAGTAGCAACCCAGGGGTTCCCTATCAGCCCCAGCATTTT.

The table lists this clone with many counts. This sequence joins TRBV2 and TRBJ2-1; TRBD2 matches 9 bases. The V and J ends lost 6 bases and 8 bases, in that order; junction bases with no gene match: 14. The CDR3 covers 16 residues. Germline V lookup: CDR1 SNHLY, CDR2 FYNNEI. CDR3 residues: CASSSPNSGSFYEQFF. CDR3 coding DNA: TGTGCCAGCAGCTCCCCAAATAGCGGGAGTTTCTATGAGCAGTTCTTC.

This clone was counted many times. This chain links TRBV5-4 with TRBJ2-2, with TRBD2 matching 7 bases. This CDR3 spans 14 amino acids. The germline CDR1 and CDR2 sequences are SGHNT and YYREEE (reference sequence). V lost 3 bases and J lost 1; bases outside the gene matches: 0. The CDR3 bases are TGTGCCAGCAGCTGGGGGGGGAACACCGGGGAGCTGTTTTTT. Translation gives CASSWGGNTGELFF.

This clone occurred many times. CDR3 DNA sequence: TGCGCCAGCAGCCTCGGGTGGCGGGAGGGAGGGAATGAGCAGTTCTTC. Translated, it gives CASSLGWREGGNEQFF. The chain recombines TRBV5-1 with TRBJ2-1; 9 nucleotides line up with TRBD2. The ends lost 4 bases at V and 7 bases at J; junction bases unmatched: 12. In germline, CDR1 is SGHRS, CDR2 YFSETQ. The CDR3 sequence is 16 residues long.

There are many counts of this clone. The chain couples TRBV6-5 to TRBJ2-3; 10 bases are shared with TRBD2. The CDR3 has 15 amino acids. The germline V gene encodes CDR1 MNHEY and CDR2 SVGAGI. Losses at the gene ends were 2 bases for V and 6 bases for J; bases not matched to a gene: 5. The CDR3 sequence: CASSYRLAGEDTQYF. CDR3 in DNA: TGTGCCAGCAGTTACAGGCTAGCGGGGGAGGATACGCAGTATTTT.

This clone was seen at least ten times. V gene TRBV4-2 combines with J gene TRBJ2-2; TRBD2 might be the D (5 bases). The V gene lost 6 bases and the J gene lost 3 bases, with 23 bases spanning the gap. CDR1 LGHNA and CDR2 YNFKEQ come from the germline V gene. CDR3 length equals 18 residues. The CDR3 here is CASSDSTLGDVDTGELFF. CDR3 coding DNA: TGTGCCAGCAGTGATTCTACACTAGGAGACGTCGACACCGGGGAGCTGTTTTTT.

This clone is medium-sized. The chain uses TRBV7-2 and TRBJ2-3; a weak D match, TRBD2 (6 bases). The CDR3 sequence is 13 residues long. V lost 6 bases and J lost 4, with 11 bases in between. The germline gives CDR1 SGHTA, CDR2 FQGNSA. The CDR3 loop reads CASSYSGADTQYF. DNA for the CDR3: TGTGCCAGCAGTTACTCGGGGGCAGATACGCAGTATTTT. Full variable domain (outside the CDR3, taken from reference TRBV7-2 and TRBJ2-3): GAGVSQSPSNKVTEKGKDVELRCDPISGHTALYWYRQSLGQGLEFLIYFQGNSAPDKSGLPSDRFSAERTGGSVSTLTIQRTQQEDSAVYLCASSYSGADTQYFGPGTRLTVL.

This clone was recorded many times. This chain links TRBV28 with TRBJ2-3; D perhaps matches TRBD1 (6 bases). Trimming cost V 7 bases and J 0 bases, with 17 bases left between them. The CDR3 runs to 16 residues. From germline, CDR1 is MDHEN and CDR2 SYDVKM. CDR3: CASTGLRGISTDTQYF. The DNA for the CDR3 is TGTGCCAGCACCGGTTTGAGGGGGATAAGCACAGATACGCAGTATTTT.

In this sample, this clone turned up many times. The chain joins TRBV11-2 to TRBJ2-7, with TRBD1 identical over 7 bases. Per the germline V gene, CDR1 is SGHAT and CDR2 is FQNNGV. The length of the CDR3 is 18 residues. V dropped 0 bases and J dropped 0; count of bases not matched to a gene: 11. The CDR3 DNA follows: TGTGCCAGCAGCTTAGACTTTCGGGTGGGACAGAGCTCCTACGAGCAGTACTTC. This gives the protein CASSLDFRVGQSSYEQYF.

This clone showed up many times. V usage is TRBV19 and J usage is TRBJ1-6, with 7 bases that match TRBD1. The CDR3 has 17 residues. Germline V CDR1 and CDR2: LNHDA, SQIVND (reference sequence). V dropped 6 bases and J dropped 0; count of bases not matched to a gene: 8. CDR3 nucleotides: TGTGCCAGTAGAATGACAGGGCGCGGCTCCTATAATTCACCCCTCCACTTT. Encoded protein: CASRMTGRGSYNSPLHF.

The table lists this clone with many counts. This chain connects TRBV10-1 to TRBJ1-2; no clear D. V lost 3 bases and J 4 bases, leaving 9 bases between the germline ends. Germline CDR1 reads WNHNN; CDR2 reads SYGVQD (reference sequence). The CDR3 runs to 13 residues. Written as DNA, the CDR3 is TGCGCCAGCAGTGAAAAGACTACCTATGGCTACACCTTC. Protein: CASSEKTTYGYTF.

This clone was seen many times. The rearrangement links TRBV29-1 to TRBJ2-7; perhaps TRBD1 as D (6 bases). Germline-derived CDR1 and CDR2 are SQVTM and ANQGSEA. The CDR3 is 16 amino acids. V lost 4 bases to trimming and J lost 0 bases, with 19 bases between them. The CDR3 here is CSVANLRGTRSYEQYF. DNA of the CDR3: TGCAGCGTTGCGAACCTCAGGGGAACTCGCTCCTACGAGCAGTACTTC.

This clone was counted ten times or more. The chain links TRBV29-1 to TRBJ1-1, with a weak D call TRBD1 (6 bases). V dropped 6 bases and J dropped 0 bases, with 14 bases sitting between them. Germline V lookup: CDR1 SQVTM, CDR2 ANQGSEA. This CDR3 has 14 amino acids. CDR3 loop: CSVRDGQMNTEAFF. In nucleotides, the CDR3 is TGCAGCGTGAGGGACGGACAGATGAACACTGAAGCTTTCTTT.

In its sample, this clone was seen many times. The rearrangement links TRBV6-5 to TRBJ2-1; 9 nucleotides agree with TRBD1. Germline V gene lookup returns CDR1 MNHEY and CDR2 SVGAGI. The CDR3 has 15 residues. V lost 6 bases and J lost 3; bases outside the gene matches: 6. The CDR3 protein is CASSPGQGIYNEQFF. In DNA, the CDR3 is TGTGCCAGCAGCCCCGGACAGGGGATCTACAATGAGCAGTTCTTC.

This clone was seen many times. This rearrangement joins TRBV7-9 to TRBJ2-7; TRBD1 aligns across 7 bases. From germline, CDR1 is SEHNR and CDR2 FQNEAQ (reference sequence). With 5 bases clipped from V and 0 bases from J, the junction kept 10 bases outside the gene matches. The CDR3 runs 16 residues. The CDR3 bases are TGTGCCAGCAGCCCCCTCCGACAGGGCCACTCCTACGAGCAGTACTTC. Amino acid sequence: CASSPLRQGHSYEQYF.

This clone showed up many times. The chain carries TRBV29-1 and TRBJ2-5; TRBD2 might be the D (5 bases). V lost 4 bases to trimming and J lost 5 bases, with 14 bases between them. Germline V gives CDR1 SQVTM, CDR2 ANQGSEA. CDR3 length: 13 amino acids. The CDR3 is CSVVEGSFETQYF. As DNA, the CDR3 is TGCAGCGTTGTTGAGGGATCCTTTGAGACCCAGTACTTC. The variable domain in full, completed from reference TRBV29-1 and TRBJ2-5, reads SAVISQKPSRDICQRGTSLTIQCQVDSQVTMMFWYRQQPGQSLTLIATANQGSEATYESGFVIDKFPISRPNLTFSTLTVSNMSPEDSSIYLCSVVEGSFETQYFGPGTRLLVL.

This clone was seen at least ten times. The rearrangement uses TRBV19 and TRBJ2-3; a possible D gene is TRBD1 (6 bases). The germline CDR1 and CDR2 sequences are LNHDA and SQIVND (reference sequence). With 5 bases removed from V and 4 bases from J, the gap between germline ends came to 16 bases. The CDR3 runs 15 residues. The CDR3 spells CASSSDRLAADTQYF. As DNA, the CDR3 is TGTGCCAGTAGTTCCGACAGGCTGGCGGCAGATACGCAGTATTTT. Full variable domain (outside the CDR3, taken from reference TRBV19 and TRBJ2-3): DGGITQSPKYLFRKEGQNVTLSCEQNLNHDAMYWYRQDPGQGLRLIYYSQIVNDFQKGDIAEGYSVSREKKESFPLTVTSAQKNPTAFYLCASSSDRLAADTQYFGPGTRLTVL.

This clone has just a few counts. V and J are TRBV25-1 and TRBJ2-5; TRBD2 aligns across 8 bases. V was clipped by 6 bases and J by 7 bases; unmatched bases: 4. The CDR3 runs 12 residues. Germline V lookup: CDR1 MGHDK, CDR2 SYGVNS. The CDR3 region has the DNA TGTGCCAGCAGCCGTCGGGGGGGGACCCAGTACTTC. It encodes CASSRRGGTQYF.